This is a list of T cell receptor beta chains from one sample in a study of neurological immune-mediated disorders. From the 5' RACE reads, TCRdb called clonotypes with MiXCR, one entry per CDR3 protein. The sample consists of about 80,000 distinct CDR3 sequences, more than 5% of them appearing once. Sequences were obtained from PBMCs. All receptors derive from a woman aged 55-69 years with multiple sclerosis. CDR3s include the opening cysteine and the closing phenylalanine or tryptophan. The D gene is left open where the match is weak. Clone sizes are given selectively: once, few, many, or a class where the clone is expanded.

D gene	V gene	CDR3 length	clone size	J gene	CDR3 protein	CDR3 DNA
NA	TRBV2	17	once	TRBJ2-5	CAARVLSRRVGYNEQYF	TGTGCCGCCAGAGTTTTATCTCGGCGGGTGGGCTACAATGAGCAGTACTTC
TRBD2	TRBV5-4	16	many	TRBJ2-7	CASSYPGGGLKNEQYF	TGTGCCAGCAGCTACCCGGGGGGGGGCTTAAAGAACGAGCAGTACTTC
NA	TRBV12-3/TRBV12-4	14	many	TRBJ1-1	CASSGARMNTEAFF	TGTGCCAGCAGCGGAGCCAGGATGAACACTGAAGCTTTCTTT
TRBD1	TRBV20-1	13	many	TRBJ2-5	CSANHRGPETQYF	TGCAGTGCGAACCACAGGGGGCCGGAGACCCAGTACTTC
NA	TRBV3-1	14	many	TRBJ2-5	CASSQELREETQYF	TGTGCCAGCAGCCAAGAGTTGCGGGAAGAGACCCAGTACTTC
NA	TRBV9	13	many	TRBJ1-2	CASSAEGNYGYTF	TGTGCCAGCAGCGCCGAGGGAAACTATGGCTACACCTTC
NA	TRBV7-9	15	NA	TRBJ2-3	CASSLDGRSTGTQYF	TGTGCCAGCAGCTTGGACGGACGAAGCACAGGTACGCAGTATTTT
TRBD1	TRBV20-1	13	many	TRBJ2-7	CSAGDSKLYEQYF	TGCAGTGCTGGGGACAGCAAACTCTACGAGCAGTACTTC
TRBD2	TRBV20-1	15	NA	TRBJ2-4	CSAQHLAGAKNIQYF	TGCAGTGCACAACACCTAGCGGGGGCCAAAAACATTCAGTACTTC
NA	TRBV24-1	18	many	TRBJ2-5	CATSDFSGDAVSRETQYF	TGTGCCACCAGTGATTTCAGTGGGGACGCAGTGTCCAGGGAGACCCAGTACTTC
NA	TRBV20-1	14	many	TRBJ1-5	CSVFTRGSNQPQHF	TGCAGCGTCTTCACCCGGGGTAGCAATCAGCCCCAGCATTTT
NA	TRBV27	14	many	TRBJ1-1	CASISAASYTEAFF	TGTGCCAGCATATCGGCAGCTTCGTACACTGAAGCTTTCTTT
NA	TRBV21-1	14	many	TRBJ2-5	CASSSGTCQETQYF	TGTGCCAGCAGCTCGGGGACCTGCCAAGAGACCCAGTACTTC
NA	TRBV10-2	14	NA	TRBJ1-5	CASSETGRNQPQHF	TGCGCCAGCAGTGAAACAGGGAGAAATCAGCCCCAGCATTTT
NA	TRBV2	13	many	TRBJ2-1	CASSEQGFNEQFF	TGTGCCAGCAGTGAACAGGGCTTTAATGAGCAGTTCTTC
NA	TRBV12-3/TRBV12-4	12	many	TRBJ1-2	CASTLGHYGYTF	TGTGCCAGCACTTTGGGACACTATGGCTACACCTTC
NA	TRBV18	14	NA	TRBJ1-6	CASSSESRNSPLHF	TGTGCCAGCTCATCAGAGAGTCGGAATTCACCCCTCCACTTT
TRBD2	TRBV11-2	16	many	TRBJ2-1	CASNPTSLSSYNEQFF	TGTGCCAGCAACCCGACTAGCTTGAGCTCCTACAATGAGCAGTTCTTC
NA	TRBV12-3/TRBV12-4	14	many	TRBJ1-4	CASSLRQLDEKLFF	TGTGCCAGCAGTTTACGGCAGCTAGATGAAAAACTGTTTTTT
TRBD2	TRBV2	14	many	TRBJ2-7	CASAGLAGNYEQYF	TGTGCCAGCGCCGGACTAGCGGGGAACTACGAGCAGTACTTC
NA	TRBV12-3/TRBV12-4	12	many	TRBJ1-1	CASSLEVTEAFF	TGTGCCAGCAGTCTAGAAGTTACTGAAGCTTTCTTT
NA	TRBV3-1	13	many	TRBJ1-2	CASSQDPIYGYTF	TGTGCCAGCAGCCAAGACCCCATCTATGGCTACACCTTC